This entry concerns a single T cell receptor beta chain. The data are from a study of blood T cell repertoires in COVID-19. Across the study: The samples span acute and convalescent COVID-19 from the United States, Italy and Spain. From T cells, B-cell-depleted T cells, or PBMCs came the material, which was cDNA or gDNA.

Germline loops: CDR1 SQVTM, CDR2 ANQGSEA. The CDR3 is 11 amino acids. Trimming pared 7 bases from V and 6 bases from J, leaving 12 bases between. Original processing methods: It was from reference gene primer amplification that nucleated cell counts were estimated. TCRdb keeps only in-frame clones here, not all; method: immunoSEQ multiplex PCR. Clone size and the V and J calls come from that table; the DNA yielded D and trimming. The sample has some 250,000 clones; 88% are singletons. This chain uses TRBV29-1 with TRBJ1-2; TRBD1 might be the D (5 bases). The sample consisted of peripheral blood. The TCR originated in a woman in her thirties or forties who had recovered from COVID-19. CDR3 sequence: CSGGDGDGYTF. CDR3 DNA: TGCAGCGGGGGGGACGGGGATGGCTACACCTTC.